A selection of T cell receptor beta chains follows, all from one sample in a study of cytomegalovirus exposure and HLA in healthy donors. TCRdb keeps only in-frame clones here, not all; method: immunoSEQ multiplex PCR. This table has approximately 190,000 clones, 82% appearing once. Sequencing used PBMCs. The receptor source for this set is a woman aged 18-30 years in good health and CMV-seronegative. CDR3s include the opening cysteine and the closing phenylalanine or tryptophan. D genes are given only for firm matches. Not all rows give a size; the values are once, few, many and, for expanded clones, a class.

clone size	V gene	D gene	J gene	CDR3 protein	CDR3 DNA
.	TRBV27	TRBD1	TRBJ1-5	CASSLFKDRDQPQHF	TGTGCCAGCAGTTTATTTAAGGACAGGGATCAGCCCCAGCATTTT
.	TRBV6-1	.	TRBJ2-3	CAVPTVSTDTQYF	TGTGCCGTACCGACAGTAAGCACAGATACGCAGTATTTT
.	TRBV18	.	TRBJ1-4	CASSPRQPATNEKLFF	TGTGCCAGCTCACCACGACAGCCAGCAACTAATGAAAAACTGTTTTTT
.	TRBV5-8	.	TRBJ1-3	CASSSVRFSGNTIYF	TGTGCCAGCAGCAGTGTCCGGTTCTCTGGAAACACCATATATTTT
.	TRBV7-9	TRBD1	TRBJ1-1	CASSFVGQGSTEAFF	TGTGCCAGCAGCTTTGTCGGACAGGGGAGTACTGAAGCTTTCTTT
.	TRBV27	TRBD1	TRBJ2-3	CASSIGTARVGTQYF	TGTGCCAGCAGTATCGGGACAGCGAGAGTAGGTACGCAGTATTTT
.	TRBV11-1	.	TRBJ2-3	CASSLSFEPADTQYF	TGTGCCAGCAGCTTAAGTTTCGAGCCGGCAGATACGCAGTATTTT
.	TRBV18	TRBD1	TRBJ2-1	CASSQGQGASEQFF	TGTGCCAGCTCCCAGGGACAGGGGGCCAGTGAGCAGTTCTTC
.	TRBV19	.	TRBJ2-2	CASSQGGASGELFF	TGTGCCAGTAGCCAGGGGGGCGCCTCCGGGGAGCTGTTTTTT
.	TRBV4-2	TRBD2	TRBJ2-7	CASSPPGLAREQYF	TGTGCCAGCAGCCCCCCGGGACTAGCTCGCGAGCAGTACTTC
.	TRBV21-1	.	TRBJ2-7	CASTPWAGGREQYF	TGTGCCAGCACCCCGTGGGCAGGGGGCCGCGAGCAGTACTTC
once	TRBV2	TRBD2	TRBJ2-1	CASSIAGSYNEQFF	TGTGCCAGCAGTATAGCGGGTTCGTACAATGAGCAGTTCTTC
.	TRBV7-2	TRBD2	TRBJ2-1	CASSPRGGSSYNEQFF	TGTGCCAGCAGCCCCCGGGGCGGGAGCTCCTACAATGAGCAGTTCTTC